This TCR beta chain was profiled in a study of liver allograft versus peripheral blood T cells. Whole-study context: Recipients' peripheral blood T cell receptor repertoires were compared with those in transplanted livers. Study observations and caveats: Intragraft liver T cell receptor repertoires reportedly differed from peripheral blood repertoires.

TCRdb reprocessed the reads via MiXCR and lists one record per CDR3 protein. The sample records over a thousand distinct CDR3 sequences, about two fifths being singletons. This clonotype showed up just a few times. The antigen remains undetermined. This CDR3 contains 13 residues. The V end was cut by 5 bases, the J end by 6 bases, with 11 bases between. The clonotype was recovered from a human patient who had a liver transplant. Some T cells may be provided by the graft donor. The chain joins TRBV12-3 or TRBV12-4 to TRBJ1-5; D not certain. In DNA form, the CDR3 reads TGTGCCAGCAGTAAAGGTTTCATTCAGCCCCAGCATTTT. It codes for CASSKGFIQPQHF.